The next 23 T cell receptor beta chains were all read from a single sample in a study of identifying expanded T cells in peripheral blood. Produced via immunoSEQ multiplex PCR; TCRdb's table is partial and in-frame only. The sample has about 100,000 clones, around nine tenths seen once. The specimen sequenced was blood. These receptors all come from a person aged 18-70 years in good health.

J is TRBJ2-7 and V is TRBV28, with D possibly TRBD1 on 5 matching bases. V was clipped by 3 bases and J by 6 bases, with 9 bases between them. This CDR3 has 12 residues. CDR1 is MDHEN and CDR2 is SYDVKM in the germline V gene. Written as DNA, the CDR3 is TGTGCCAGCAGTTTCCTCAGGGCCGAGCAGTACTTC. This encodes CASSFLRAEQYF.

V and J are TRBV6-4 and TRBJ2-7; weak D call: TRBD1 (5 bases). The CDR3 sequence is 14 residues long. CDR1 and CDR2 (germline): MRHNA, SNTAGT. The ends were cut back, 5 bases at V and 5 bases at J, with 16 bases in the middle. CDR3 protein: CASSSPGRVDEQYF. The DNA for the CDR3 is TGTGCCAGCAGTTCCCCTGGCAGGGTCGACGAGCAGTACTTC.

This rearrangement joins TRBV18 to TRBJ2-4; 11 bases align to TRBD1. Germline assignment: CDR1 KGHSH and CDR2 LQKENI. Losses at the gene ends were 6 bases for V and 4 bases for J; bases not matched to a gene: 2. CDR3 size: 14 residues. The CDR3 DNA reads as TGTGCCAGCTCTCGGGACAGGGGGAAAAACATTCAGTACTTC. Protein sequence: CASSRDRGKNIQYF.

The chain has TRBV7-2 and TRBJ1-3, with a weak D call TRBD1 (5 bases). Germline V gives CDR1 SGHTA, CDR2 FQGNSA. V lost 5 bases to trimming and J lost 4 bases, with 12 bases between them. The CDR3 has 14 residues. This CDR3 is CASSPGPFGNTIYF. CDR3 nucleotide sequence: TGTGCCAGCAGCCCGGGACCCTTCGGAAACACCATATATTTT.

V gene TRBV7-9 combines with J gene TRBJ2-7; TRBD2 aligns across 7 bases. The CDR3 consists of 14 residues. The V gene's germline CDR1 is SEHNR and CDR2 FQNEAQ (reference sequence). Unmatched junction bases numbered 3, after V lost 4 bases and J lost 0 bases. The CDR3 loop reads CASSSGGSSYEQYF. In DNA form, the CDR3 reads TGTGCCAGCAGCTCGGGGGGAAGCTCCTACGAGCAGTACTTC.

The rearrangement uses TRBV4-1 and TRBJ2-6; the D call may be TRBD1 or TRBD2 (5 bases each). This CDR3 has 18 residues. The germline gives CDR1 MGHRA, CDR2 YSYEKL. Between the trimmed V and J ends, which lost 3 bases and 0 bases, there was a span of 15 bases. The CDR3 coding sequence is TGCGCCAGCAGCCAGCCCGGGACGGCTTACTCTGGGGCCAACGTCCTGACTTTC. Translating it yields CASSQPGTAYSGANVLTF.

This clone was counted once. The V and J genes are TRBV7-8 and TRBJ1-5; 7 bases are shared with TRBD1. The CDR3 runs to 14 residues. After removal of 5 bases from V and 7 bases from J, the junction contained 8 bases not matched to a gene. Germline values: CDR1 SGHVS, CDR2 FQNEAQ. This CDR3 reads CASSLYRGRQPQHF. The CDR3, as DNA: TGTGCCAGCAGCCTCTACAGGGGACGGCAGCCCCAGCATTTT.

This clone was picked up one time. The chain carries TRBV7-8 and TRBJ2-7; D is undetermined. This CDR3 spans 17 amino acids. Trimming cost V 0 bases and J 3 bases, with 18 bases left between them. CDR1 is SGHVS, CDR2 FQNEAQ, per germline. CDR3 bases: TGTGCCAGCAGCTTAGCTAGGTGGGTTGGGTCTAACTACGAGCAGTACTTC. Its translation: CASSLARWVGSNYEQYF.

V usage is TRBV28 and J usage is TRBJ2-1, with 8 nucleotides matching TRBD2. The CDR3 runs 14 residues. Germline CDR1 MDHEN, CDR2 SYDVKM. V was clipped by 2 bases and J by 7 bases; unmatched bases: 4. CDR3 amino acids: CASSLGTRTNEQFF. The CDR3 nucleotides are TGTGCCAGCAGTTTAGGGACTAGAACAAATGAGCAGTTCTTC. Complete variable domain (other parts from reference TRBV28 and TRBJ2-1): DVKVTQSSRYLVKRTGEKVFLECVQDMDHENMFWYRQDPGLGLRLIYFSYDVKMKEKGDIPEGYSVSREKKERFSLILESASTNQTSMYLCASSLGTRTNEQFFGPGTRLTVL.

Here the CDR3 reads CASSRTYDRNDAFF. The CDR3 nucleotides read TGTGCCAGCAGCCGGACGTACGACAGGAATGACGCTTTCTTT. The V call is TRBV28, the J call TRBJ1-1, with D possibly TRBD1 on 6 matching bases. V was shortened by 6 bases and J by 11 bases, with 22 bases between the two germline ends. Germline V CDR1 and CDR2: MDHEN, SYDVKM. The CDR3 is 14 amino acids. The full variable domain, rest sourced from reference TRBV28 and TRBJ1-1, is DVKVTQSSRYLVKRTGEKVFLECVQDMDHENMFWYRQDPGLGLRLIYFSYDVKMKEKGDIPEGYSVSREKKERFSLILESASTNQTSMYLCASSRTYDRNDAFFGQGTRLTVV.

The J gene is TRBJ2-2, the V gene TRBV5-1; 7 nucleotides agree with TRBD1. Germline V gene lookup returns CDR1 SGHRS and CDR2 YFSETQ. This CDR3 comprises 15 residues. J gave up 0 bases and V 5 bases, and 4 bases lay outside the gene matches. The CDR3 is CASSGDSANTGELFF. As DNA, the CDR3 is TGCGCCAGCAGTGGGGACAGCGCGAACACCGGGGAGCTGTTTTTT.

CDR3 amino acids: CASSLERYNEQFF. For the CDR3, the DNA is TGTGCCAGCAGCTTAGAACGGTACAATGAGCAGTTCTTC. The chain uses TRBV11-3 and TRBJ2-1; D is ambiguous. The ends were cut back, 0 bases at V and 4 bases at J, with 4 bases in the middle. The CDR3 is 13 amino acids. From germline, CDR1 is SGHNT and CDR2 YENEEA.

A remark on this clone: The identical CDR3 is also encoded by other nucleotide sequences in the sample. The chain couples TRBV27 to TRBJ1-5; D unclear. CDR3 size: 13 residues. Germline values: CDR1 MNHEY, CDR2 SMNVEV (reference sequence). Between the trimmed V and J ends, which lost 2 bases and 2 bases, there was a span of 4 bases. The CDR3 spells CASSLQGNQPQHF. The DNA of the CDR3 is TGTGCCAGCAGTTTACAGGGCAATCAGCCCCAGCATTTT.

This chain joins TRBV20-1 and TRBJ2-1; D remains unclear. The CDR3 runs 11 residues. V lost 7 bases, J lost 12 bases, and 16 bases lay in between. Germline CDR1 is DFQATT and CDR2 is SNEGSKA (reference sequence). Here the CDR3 DNA reads TGCAGTGTTTTGGACGGCCCTGGGCAGTTCTTC. This codes for CSVLDGPGQFF.

In its sample, this clone was seen a few times. The V and J genes are TRBV5-1 and TRBJ1-4; 7 nucleotides align to TRBD1. The CDR3 totals 15 residues. CDR1 SGHRS and CDR2 YFSETQ come from the germline V gene. V trimming: 1 base; J trimming: 8 bases; junction bases outside the gene matches: 8. This CDR3 reads CASSLYAGGGEKLFF. The CDR3 region has the DNA TGCGCCAGCAGCTTGTATGCAGGGGGAGGGGAAAAACTGTTTTTT.

The chain employs TRBV4-1 and TRBJ1-3; D gene unclear. CDR1 and CDR2 from the germline V gene are MGHRA and YSYEKL. The CDR3 loop spans 18 amino acids. The V gene lost 0 bases and the J gene lost 4 bases, with 19 bases spanning the gap. CDR3 region: CASSQETLTAMLGNTIYF. CDR3 in DNA: TGCGCCAGCAGCCAAGAAACCCTGACCGCGATGTTAGGAAACACCATATATTTT.

The chain is built from TRBV5-1 and TRBJ2-6; the D gene could be TRBD1 or TRBD2 (5 bases each). From germline, CDR1 is SGHRS and CDR2 YFSETQ. CDR3 size: 17 residues. V lost 0 bases and J lost 8, with 18 bases in between. The DNA for the CDR3 is TGCGCCAGCAGCTTGGCTTGGACGTTGGGGGTCCCCAACGTCCTGACTTTC. It specifies CASSLAWTLGVPNVLTF.

J is TRBJ2-2 and V is TRBV28; 9 positions agree with TRBD1. The CDR3 is 17 amino acids. Per the germline V gene, CDR1 is MDHEN and CDR2 is SYDVKM. J lost 3 bases, V lost 5 bases, and 10 bases had no gene match. The DNA for the CDR3 is TGTGCCAGCAGTGGACAGGGGTTCGTGGAGGACACCGGGGAGCTGTTTTTT. It is translated as CASSGQGFVEDTGELFF.

This rearrangement joins TRBV9 to TRBJ2-6; the D gene is possibly TRBD1 (6 bases). The germline V and J ends were trimmed by 0 bases and 1 base, with 17 bases remaining between them. In germline, CDR1 is SGDLS, CDR2 YYNGEE. The CDR3 has 19 residues. The DNA for the CDR3 is TGTGCCAGCAGCGTAGCGGACAGACGTTCCCTTTCTGGGGCCAACGTCCTGACTTTC. Translation gives CASSVADRRSLSGANVLTF.

The gene calls are TRBV5-1 and TRBJ2-1, with 9 nucleotides matching TRBD2. The trim removed 1 base at V and 7 bases at J, leaving 6 bases unmatched. Germline assignment: CDR1 SGHRS and CDR2 YFSETQ. This CDR3 is built from 15 residues. CDR3 sequence (DNA): TGCGCCAGCAGCTTGAGTCCTAGCGGGGAAAATGAGCAGTTCTTC. Protein: CASSLSPSGENEQFF.

This rearrangement joins TRBV4-1 to TRBJ1-6; no definite D call. With 0 bases removed from V and 7 bases from J, the gap between germline ends came to 13 bases. Looked up from germline, CDR1 is MGHRA and CDR2 is YSYEKL. This CDR3 region has 16 residues. The CDR3: CASSQESWGANSPLHF. CDR3 sequence (DNA): TGCGCCAGCAGCCAAGAGTCCTGGGGTGCCAATTCACCCCTCCACTTT.

The J gene is TRBJ1-6, the V gene TRBV7-9, with a tentative D call TRBD1 (5 bases). The CDR3 contains 16 residues. V lost 1 base to trimming and J lost 6 bases, with 13 bases between them. CDR1 is SEHNR and CDR2 is FQNEAQ in the germline V gene (reference sequence). CDR3 in amino acids: CASSLVSPRANSPLHF. CDR3 nucleotide sequence: TGTGCCAGCAGCTTAGTATCGCCCAGGGCTAATTCACCCCTCCACTTT.

This sequence joins TRBV7-2 and TRBJ2-3, with D maybe TRBD1 (5 bases). The V and J ends lost 2 bases and 0 bases respectively, with 12 bases between them. Germline V gives CDR1 SGHTA, CDR2 FQGNSA. The CDR3 is 16 residues long. The CDR3 sequence: CASSLTARASTDTQYF. DNA of the CDR3: TGTGCCAGCAGCTTAACGGCCAGGGCTAGCACAGATACGCAGTATTTT. Filled out from reference TRBV7-2 and TRBJ2-3, the complete variable domain reads GAGVSQSPSNKVTEKGKDVELRCDPISGHTALYWYRQSLGQGLEFLIYFQGNSAPDKSGLPSDRFSAERTGGSVSTLTIQRTQQEDSAVYLCASSLTARASTDTQYFGPGTRLTVL.